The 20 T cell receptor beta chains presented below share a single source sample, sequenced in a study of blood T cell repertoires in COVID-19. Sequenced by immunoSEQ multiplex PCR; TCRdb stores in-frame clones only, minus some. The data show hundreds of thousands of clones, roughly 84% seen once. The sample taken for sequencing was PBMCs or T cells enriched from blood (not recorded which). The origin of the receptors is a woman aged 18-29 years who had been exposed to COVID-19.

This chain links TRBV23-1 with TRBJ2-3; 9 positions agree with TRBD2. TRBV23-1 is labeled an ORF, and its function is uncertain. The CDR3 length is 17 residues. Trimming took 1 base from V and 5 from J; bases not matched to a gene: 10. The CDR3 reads CASSQWEIAGERDTQYF. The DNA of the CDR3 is TGCGCCAGCAGTCAATGGGAAATAGCGGGGGAAAGAGATACGCAGTATTTT.

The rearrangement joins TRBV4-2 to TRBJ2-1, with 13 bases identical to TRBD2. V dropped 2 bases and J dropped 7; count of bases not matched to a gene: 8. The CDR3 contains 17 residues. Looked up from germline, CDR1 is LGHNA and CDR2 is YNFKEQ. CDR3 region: CASSQHTGTSGKNEQFF. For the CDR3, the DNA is TGTGCCAGCAGCCAACACACCGGGACTAGCGGGAAAAATGAGCAGTTCTTC.

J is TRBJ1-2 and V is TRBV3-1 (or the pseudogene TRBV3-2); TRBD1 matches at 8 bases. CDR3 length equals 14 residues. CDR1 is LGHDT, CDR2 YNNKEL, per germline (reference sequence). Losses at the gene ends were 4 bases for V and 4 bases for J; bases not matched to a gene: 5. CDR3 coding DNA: TGTGCCAGCAGCCTACTGACAGGGGTCTATGGCTACACCTTC. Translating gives CASSLLTGVYGYTF.

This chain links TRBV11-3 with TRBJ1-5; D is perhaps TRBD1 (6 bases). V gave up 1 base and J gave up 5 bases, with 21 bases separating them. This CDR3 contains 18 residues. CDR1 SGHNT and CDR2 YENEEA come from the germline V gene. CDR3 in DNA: TGTGCCAGCAGCTTAGGGAGATTAACACAGGACAGTCATCAGCCCCAGCATTTT. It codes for CASSLGRLTQDSHQPQHF.

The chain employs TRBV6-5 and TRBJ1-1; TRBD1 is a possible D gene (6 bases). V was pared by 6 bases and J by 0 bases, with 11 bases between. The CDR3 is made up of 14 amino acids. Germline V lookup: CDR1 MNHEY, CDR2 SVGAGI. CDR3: CASSSGQMNTEAFF. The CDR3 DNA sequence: TGTGCCAGCAGCTCCGGACAGATGAACACTGAAGCTTTCTTT.

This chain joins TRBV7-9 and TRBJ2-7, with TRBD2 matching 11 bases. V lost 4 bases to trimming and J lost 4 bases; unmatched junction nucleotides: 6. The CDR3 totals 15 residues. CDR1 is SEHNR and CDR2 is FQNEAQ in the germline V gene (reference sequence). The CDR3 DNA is TGTGCCAGCAGCTCCGCGACTAGCGGGATGTACGAGCAGTACTTC. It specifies CASSSATSGMYEQYF.

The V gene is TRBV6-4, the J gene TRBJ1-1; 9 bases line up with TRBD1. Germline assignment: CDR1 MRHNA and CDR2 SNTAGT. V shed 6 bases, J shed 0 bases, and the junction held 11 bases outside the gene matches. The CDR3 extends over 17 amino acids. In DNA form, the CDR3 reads TGTGCCAGCAGAATGTCGCCGGGACAGGGTATGAACACTGAAGCTTTCTTT. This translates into CASRMSPGQGMNTEAFF.

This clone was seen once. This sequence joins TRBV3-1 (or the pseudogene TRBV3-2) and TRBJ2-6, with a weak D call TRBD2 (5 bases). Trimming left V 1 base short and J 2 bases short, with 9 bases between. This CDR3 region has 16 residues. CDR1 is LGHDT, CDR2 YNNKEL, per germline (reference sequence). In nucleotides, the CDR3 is TGTGCCAGCAGCCAAGTATCCGGGGCTGGGGCCAACGTCCTGACTTTC. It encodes CASSQVSGAGANVLTF.

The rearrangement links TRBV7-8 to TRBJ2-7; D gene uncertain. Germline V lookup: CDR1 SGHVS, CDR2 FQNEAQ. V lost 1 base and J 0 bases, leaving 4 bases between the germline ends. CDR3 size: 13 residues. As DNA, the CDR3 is TGTGCCAGCAGCTTAGTATACTCCTACGAGCAGTACTTC. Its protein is CASSLVYSYEQYF.

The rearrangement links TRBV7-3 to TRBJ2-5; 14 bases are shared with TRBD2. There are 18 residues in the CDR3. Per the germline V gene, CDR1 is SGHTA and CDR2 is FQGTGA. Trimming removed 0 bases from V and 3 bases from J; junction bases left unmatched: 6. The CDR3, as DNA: TGTGCCAGCAGCTTAACCCCAGGACTAGCGGGGGGAAAAGAGACCCAGTACTTC. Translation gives CASSLTPGLAGGKETQYF.

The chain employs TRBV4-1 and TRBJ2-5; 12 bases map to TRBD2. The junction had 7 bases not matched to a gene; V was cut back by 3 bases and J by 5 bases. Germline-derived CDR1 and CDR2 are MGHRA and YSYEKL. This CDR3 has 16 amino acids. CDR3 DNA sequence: TGCGCCAGCAGCCACCCGACTAGCGGGAGTCTCGAGACCCAGTACTTC. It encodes CASSHPTSGSLETQYF.

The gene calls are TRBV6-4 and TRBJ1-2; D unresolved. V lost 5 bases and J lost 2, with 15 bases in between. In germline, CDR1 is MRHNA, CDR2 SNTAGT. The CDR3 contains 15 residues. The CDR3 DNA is TGTGCCAGCAGTCCTTCGCGAGGTAGCAACTATGGCTACACCTTC. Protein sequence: CASSPSRGSNYGYTF.

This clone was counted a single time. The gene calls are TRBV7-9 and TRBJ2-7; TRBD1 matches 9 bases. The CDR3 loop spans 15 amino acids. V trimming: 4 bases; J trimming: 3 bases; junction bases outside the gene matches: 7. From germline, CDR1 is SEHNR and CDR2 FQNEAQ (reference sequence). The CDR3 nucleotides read TGTGCCAGCAGCTCCTCCGGGACAGGGAGCTACGAGCAGTACTTC. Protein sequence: CASSSSGTGSYEQYF.

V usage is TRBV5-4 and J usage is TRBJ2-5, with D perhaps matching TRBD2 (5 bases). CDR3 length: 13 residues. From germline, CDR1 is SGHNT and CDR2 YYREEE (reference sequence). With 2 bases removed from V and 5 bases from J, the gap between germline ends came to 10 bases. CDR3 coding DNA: TGTGCCAGCAGCTTAAGCGGACCGGAGACCCAGTACTTC. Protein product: CASSLSGPETQYF. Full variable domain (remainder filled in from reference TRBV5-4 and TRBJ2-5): ETGVTQSPTHLIKTRGQQVTLRCSSQSGHNTVSWYQQALGQGPQFIFQYYREEENGRGNFPPRFSGLQFPNYSSELNVNALELDDSALYLCASSLSGPETQYFGPGTRLLVL.

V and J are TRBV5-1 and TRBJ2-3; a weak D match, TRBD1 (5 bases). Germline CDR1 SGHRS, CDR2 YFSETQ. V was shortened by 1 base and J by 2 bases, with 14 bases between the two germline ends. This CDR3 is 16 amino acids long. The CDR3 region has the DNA TGCGCCAGCAGCTTGATAAAGGCAGGGCCCACAGATACGCAGTATTTT. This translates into CASSLIKAGPTDTQYF.

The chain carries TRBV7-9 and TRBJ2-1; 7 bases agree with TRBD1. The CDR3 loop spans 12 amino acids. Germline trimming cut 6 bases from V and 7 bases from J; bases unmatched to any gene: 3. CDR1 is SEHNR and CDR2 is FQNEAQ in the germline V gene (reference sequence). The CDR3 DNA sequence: TGTGCCAGCAGTCCACAGGGGAATGAGCAGTTCTTC. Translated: CASSPQGNEQFF.

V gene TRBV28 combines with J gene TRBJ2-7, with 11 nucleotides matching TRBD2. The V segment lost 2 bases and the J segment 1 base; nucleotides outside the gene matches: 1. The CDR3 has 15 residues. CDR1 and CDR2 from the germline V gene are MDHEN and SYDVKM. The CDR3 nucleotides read TGTGCCAGCAGTTTACGACTAGCGGGATCCTACGAGCAGTACTTC. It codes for CASSLRLAGSYEQYF.

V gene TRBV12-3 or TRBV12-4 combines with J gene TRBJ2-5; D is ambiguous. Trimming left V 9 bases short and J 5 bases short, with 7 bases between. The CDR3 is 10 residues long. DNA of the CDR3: TGTGCCAGTTCACGGGAGACCCAGTACTTC. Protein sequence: CASSRETQYF.

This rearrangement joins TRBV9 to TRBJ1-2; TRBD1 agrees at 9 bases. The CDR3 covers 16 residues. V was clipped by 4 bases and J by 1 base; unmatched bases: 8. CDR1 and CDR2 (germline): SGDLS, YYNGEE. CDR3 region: CASSPGTGPGNYGYTF. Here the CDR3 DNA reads TGTGCCAGCAGCCCCGGGACAGGGCCGGGTAACTATGGCTACACCTTC.

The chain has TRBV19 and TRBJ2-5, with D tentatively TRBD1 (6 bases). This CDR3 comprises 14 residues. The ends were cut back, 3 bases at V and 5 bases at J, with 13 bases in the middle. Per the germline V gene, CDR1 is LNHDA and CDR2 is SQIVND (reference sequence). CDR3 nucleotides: TGTGCCAGTAGTATCTGGGACACCCACGAGACCCAGTACTTC. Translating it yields CASSIWDTHETQYF.